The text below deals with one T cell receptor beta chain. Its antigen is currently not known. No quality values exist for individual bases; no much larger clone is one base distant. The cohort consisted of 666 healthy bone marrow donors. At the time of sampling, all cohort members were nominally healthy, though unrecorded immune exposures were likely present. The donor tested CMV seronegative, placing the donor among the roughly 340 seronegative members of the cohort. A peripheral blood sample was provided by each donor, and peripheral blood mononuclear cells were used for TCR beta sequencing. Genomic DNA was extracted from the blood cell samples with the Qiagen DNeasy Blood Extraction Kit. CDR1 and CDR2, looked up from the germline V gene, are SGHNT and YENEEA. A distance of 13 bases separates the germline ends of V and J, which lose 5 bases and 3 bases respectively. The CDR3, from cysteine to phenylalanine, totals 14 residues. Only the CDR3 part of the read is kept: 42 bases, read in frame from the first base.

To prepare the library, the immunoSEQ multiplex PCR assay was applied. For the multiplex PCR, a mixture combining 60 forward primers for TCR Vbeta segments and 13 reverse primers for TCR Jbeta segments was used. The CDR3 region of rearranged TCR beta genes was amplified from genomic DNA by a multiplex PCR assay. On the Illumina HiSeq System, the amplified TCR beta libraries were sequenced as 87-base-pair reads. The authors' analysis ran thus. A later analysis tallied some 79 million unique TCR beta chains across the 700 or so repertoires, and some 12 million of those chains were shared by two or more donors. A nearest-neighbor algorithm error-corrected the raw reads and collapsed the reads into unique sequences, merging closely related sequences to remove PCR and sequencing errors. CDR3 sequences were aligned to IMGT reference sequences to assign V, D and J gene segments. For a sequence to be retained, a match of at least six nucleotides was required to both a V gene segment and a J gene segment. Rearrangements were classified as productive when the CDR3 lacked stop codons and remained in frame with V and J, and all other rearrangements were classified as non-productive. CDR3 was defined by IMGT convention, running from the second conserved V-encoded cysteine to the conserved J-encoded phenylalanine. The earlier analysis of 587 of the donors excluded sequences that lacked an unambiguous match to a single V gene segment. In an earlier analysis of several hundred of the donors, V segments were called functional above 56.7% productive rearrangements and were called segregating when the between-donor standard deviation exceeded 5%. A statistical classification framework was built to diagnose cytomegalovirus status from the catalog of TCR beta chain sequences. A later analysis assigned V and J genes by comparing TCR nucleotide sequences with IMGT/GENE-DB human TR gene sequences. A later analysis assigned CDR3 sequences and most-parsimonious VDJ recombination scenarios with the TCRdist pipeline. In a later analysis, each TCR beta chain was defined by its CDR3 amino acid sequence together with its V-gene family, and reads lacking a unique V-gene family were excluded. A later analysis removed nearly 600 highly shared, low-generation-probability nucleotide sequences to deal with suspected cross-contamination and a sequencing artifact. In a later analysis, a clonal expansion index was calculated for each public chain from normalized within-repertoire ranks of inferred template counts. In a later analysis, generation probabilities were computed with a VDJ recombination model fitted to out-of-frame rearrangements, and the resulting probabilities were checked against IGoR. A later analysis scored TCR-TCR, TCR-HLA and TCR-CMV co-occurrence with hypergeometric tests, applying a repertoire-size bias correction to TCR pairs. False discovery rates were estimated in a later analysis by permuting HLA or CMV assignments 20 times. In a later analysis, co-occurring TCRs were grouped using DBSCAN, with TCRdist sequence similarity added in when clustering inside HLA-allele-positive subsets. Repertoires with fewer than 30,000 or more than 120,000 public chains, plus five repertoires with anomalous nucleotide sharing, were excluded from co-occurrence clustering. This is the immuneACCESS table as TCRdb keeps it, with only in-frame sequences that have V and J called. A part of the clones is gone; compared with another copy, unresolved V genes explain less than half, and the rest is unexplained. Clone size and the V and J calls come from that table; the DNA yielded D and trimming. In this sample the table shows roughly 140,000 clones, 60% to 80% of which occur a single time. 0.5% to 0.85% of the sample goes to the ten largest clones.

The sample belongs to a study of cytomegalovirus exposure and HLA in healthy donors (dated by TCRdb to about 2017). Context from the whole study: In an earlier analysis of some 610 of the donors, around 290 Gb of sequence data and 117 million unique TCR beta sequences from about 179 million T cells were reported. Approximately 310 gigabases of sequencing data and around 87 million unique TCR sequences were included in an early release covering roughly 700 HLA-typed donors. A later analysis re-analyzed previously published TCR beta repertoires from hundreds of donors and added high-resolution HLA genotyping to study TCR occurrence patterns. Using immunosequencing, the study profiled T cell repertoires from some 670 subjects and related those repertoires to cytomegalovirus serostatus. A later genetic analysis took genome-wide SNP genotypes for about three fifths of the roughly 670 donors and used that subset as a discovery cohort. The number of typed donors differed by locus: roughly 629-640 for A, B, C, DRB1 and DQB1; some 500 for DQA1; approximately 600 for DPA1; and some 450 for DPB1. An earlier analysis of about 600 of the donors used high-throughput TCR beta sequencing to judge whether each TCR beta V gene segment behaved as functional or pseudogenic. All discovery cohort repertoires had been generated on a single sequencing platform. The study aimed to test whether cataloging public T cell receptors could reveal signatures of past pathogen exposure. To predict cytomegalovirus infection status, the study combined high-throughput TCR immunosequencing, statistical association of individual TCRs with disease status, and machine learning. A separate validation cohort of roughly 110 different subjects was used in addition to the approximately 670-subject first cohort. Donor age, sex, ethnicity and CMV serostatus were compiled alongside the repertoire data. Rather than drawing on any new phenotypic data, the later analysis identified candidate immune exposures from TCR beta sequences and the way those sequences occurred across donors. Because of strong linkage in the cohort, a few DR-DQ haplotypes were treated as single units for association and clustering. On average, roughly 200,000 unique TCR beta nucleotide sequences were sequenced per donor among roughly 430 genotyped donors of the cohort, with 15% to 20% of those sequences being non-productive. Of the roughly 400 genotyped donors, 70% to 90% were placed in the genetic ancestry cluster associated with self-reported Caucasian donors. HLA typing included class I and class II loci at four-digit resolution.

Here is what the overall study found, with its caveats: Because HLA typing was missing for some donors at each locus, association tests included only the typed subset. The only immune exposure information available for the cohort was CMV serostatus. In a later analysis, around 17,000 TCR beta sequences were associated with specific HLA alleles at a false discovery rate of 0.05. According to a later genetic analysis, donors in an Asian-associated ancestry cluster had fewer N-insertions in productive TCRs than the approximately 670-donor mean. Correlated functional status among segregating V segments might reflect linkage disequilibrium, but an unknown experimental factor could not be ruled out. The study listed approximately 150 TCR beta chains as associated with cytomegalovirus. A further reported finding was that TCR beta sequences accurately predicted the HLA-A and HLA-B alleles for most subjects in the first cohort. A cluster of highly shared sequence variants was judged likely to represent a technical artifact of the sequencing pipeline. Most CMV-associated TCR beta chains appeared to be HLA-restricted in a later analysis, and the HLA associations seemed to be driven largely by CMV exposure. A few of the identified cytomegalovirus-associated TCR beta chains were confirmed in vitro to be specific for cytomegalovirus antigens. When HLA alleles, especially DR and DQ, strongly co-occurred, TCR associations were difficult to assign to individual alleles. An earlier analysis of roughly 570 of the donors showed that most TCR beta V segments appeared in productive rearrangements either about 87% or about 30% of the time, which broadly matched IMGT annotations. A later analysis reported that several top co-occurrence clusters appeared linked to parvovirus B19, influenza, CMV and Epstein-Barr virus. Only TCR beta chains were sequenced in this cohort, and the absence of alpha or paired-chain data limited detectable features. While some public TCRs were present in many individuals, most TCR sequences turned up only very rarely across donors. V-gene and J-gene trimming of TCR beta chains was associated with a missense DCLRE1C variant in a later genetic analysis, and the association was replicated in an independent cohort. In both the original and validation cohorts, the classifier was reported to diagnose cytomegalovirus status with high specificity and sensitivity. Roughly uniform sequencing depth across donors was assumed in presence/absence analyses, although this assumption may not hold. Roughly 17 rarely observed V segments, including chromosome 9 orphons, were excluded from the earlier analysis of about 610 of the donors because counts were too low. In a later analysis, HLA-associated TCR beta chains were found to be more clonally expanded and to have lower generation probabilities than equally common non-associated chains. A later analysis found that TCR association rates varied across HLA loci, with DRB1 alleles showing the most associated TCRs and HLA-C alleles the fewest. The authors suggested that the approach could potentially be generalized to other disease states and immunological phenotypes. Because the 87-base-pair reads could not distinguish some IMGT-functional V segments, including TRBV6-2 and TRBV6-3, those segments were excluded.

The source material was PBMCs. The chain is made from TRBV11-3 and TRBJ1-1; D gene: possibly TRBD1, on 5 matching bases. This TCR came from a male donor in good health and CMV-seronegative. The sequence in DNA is TGTGCCAGCAGCGCGCAGGGTCGGGACACTGAAGCTTTCTTT. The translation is CASSAQGRDTEAFF.